This is a list of T cell receptor beta chains from one sample in a study of blood T cell repertoires in COVID-19. The table came from immunoSEQ multiplex PCR; TCRdb's copy has only in-frame clones and leaves some out. The repertoire holds some 250,000 clones, with 82% as singletons. Sequencing input: peripheral blood. All receptors derive from a woman between 18 and 29 years old with acute or convalescent COVID-19. The CDR3 runs from the conserved cysteine through the conserved F or W. Each record gives: CDR3 protein, CDR3 DNA, V gene, D gene, J gene, clone size. D genes are given only for firm matches. Expanded clones are given a class, and other clones once, few, many or no size at all.

CDR3: CASSLGGDFNVPTEAFF
DNA: TGTGCCAGCAGTTTAGGTGGAGACTTTAATGTGCCCACTGAAGCTTTCTTT
V: TRBV28
D: .
J: TRBJ1-1
size: .

CDR3: CSVAAWLASSYNEQFF
DNA: TGCAGCGTTGCCGCTTGGCTAGCGAGCTCCTACAATGAGCAGTTCTTC
V: TRBV29-1
D: .
J: TRBJ2-1
size: .

CDR3: CAWEGVGDSPLHF
DNA: TGTGCCTGGGAAGGAGTCGGGGATTCACCCCTCCACTTT
V: TRBV30
D: .
J: TRBJ1-6
size: .

CDR3: CASSEGTSRGNEQFF
DNA: TGCGCCAGCAGTGAGGGGACTAGTCGCGGCAATGAGCAGTTCTTC
V: TRBV10-1
D: TRBD2
J: TRBJ2-1
size: .

CDR3: CASSLLGQTNEKLFF
DNA: TGTGCCAGCAGTTTACTGGGACAGACTAATGAAAAACTGTTTTTT
V: TRBV27
D: TRBD1
J: TRBJ1-4
size: .

CDR3: CASSVGTGVGSDEQFF
DNA: TGTGCCAGTAGTGTCGGGACAGGAGTTGGGTCTGATGAGCAGTTCTTC
V: TRBV19
D: TRBD1
J: TRBJ2-1
size: .

CDR3: CASSLVPGGAYEQYF
DNA: TGCGCCAGCAGCTTGGTACCTGGGGGGGCCTACGAGCAGTACTTC
V: TRBV5-1
D: TRBD2
J: TRBJ2-7
size: .

CDR3: CASSPGTGPPRVSFMNTEAFF
DNA: TGTGCCAGCTCACCGGGGACAGGGCCGCCTCGGGTCAGCTTTATGAACACTGAAGCTTTCTTT
V: TRBV18
D: TRBD1
J: TRBJ1-1
size: .

CDR3: CASETGGFTGELFF
DNA: TGCGCCAGCGAGACAGGGGGCTTTACCGGGGAGCTGTTTTTT
V: TRBV5-1
D: TRBD1
J: TRBJ2-2
size: .

CDR3: CASSEDLFGNSPLHF
DNA: TGTGCCAGCAGTGAAGATTTATTCGGGAATTCACCCCTCCACTTT
V: TRBV2
D: .
J: TRBJ1-6
size: .

CDR3: CASSQVEGDEQFF
DNA: TGTGCCAGCAGCCAAGTTGAGGGGGATGAGCAGTTCTTC
V: TRBV3-1/TRBV3-2
D: .
J: TRBJ2-1
size: .

CDR3: CASLSVNTGELFF
DNA: TGTGCCAGTCTCAGTGTAAACACCGGGGAGCTGTTTTTT
V: TRBV28
D: .
J: TRBJ2-2
size: .

CDR3: CASIFGKTTDTQYF
DNA: TGTGCCAGCATATTCGGTAAAACCACAGATACGCAGTATTTT
V: TRBV7-9
D: .
J: TRBJ2-3
size: .

CDR3: CASSVDGGGPPGAFF
DNA: TGTGCCAGCAGCGTAGATGGCGGCGGCCCCCCCGGAGCTTTCTTT
V: TRBV9
D: .
J: TRBJ1-1
size: .

CDR3: CASRKTSGSEQYF
DNA: TGTGCCAGCAGGAAGACTAGCGGGAGTGAGCAGTACTTC
V: TRBV6-5
D: TRBD2
J: TRBJ2-7
size: .

CDR3: CATSWGADTQYF
DNA: TGTGCCACTAGTTGGGGGGCAGATACGCAGTATTTT
V: TRBV19
D: .
J: TRBJ2-3
size: .

CDR3: CASSLWSGSSYEQYF
DNA: TGCGCCAGCAGCTTGTGGAGCGGGAGCTCCTACGAGCAGTACTTC
V: TRBV5-1
D: TRBD2
J: TRBJ2-7
size: .

CDR3: CATRPGRSNQPQHF
DNA: TGTGCCACGCGGCCTGGTCGGAGCAATCAGCCCCAGCATTTT
V: TRBV19
D: .
J: TRBJ1-5
size: .

CDR3: CASSEGANSPLHF
DNA: TGTGCCAGCAGTGAAGGGGCCAATTCACCCCTCCACTTT
V: TRBV25-1
D: .
J: TRBJ1-6
size: .

CDR3: CASSQRTGTTDTQYF
DNA: TGTGCCAGCAGCCAAAGGACAGGGACTACAGATACGCAGTATTTT
V: TRBV28
D: TRBD1
J: TRBJ2-3
size: .

CDR3: CSASPTPRLAGLHNEQFF
DNA: TGCAGTGCTAGTCCTACACCTCGACTAGCGGGACTACACAATGAGCAGTTCTTC
V: TRBV20-1
D: TRBD2
J: TRBJ2-1
size: .

CDR3: CASSARDQGTSYNEQFF
DNA: TGTGCCAGCAGCGCCCGCGATCAGGGGACCTCCTACAATGAGCAGTTCTTC
V: TRBV9
D: .
J: TRBJ2-1
size: .

CDR3: CASSPFRTDTQYF
DNA: TGTGCCAGCAGCCCCTTCAGGACAGATACGCAGTATTTT
V: TRBV14
D: .
J: TRBJ2-3
size: .

CDR3: CASTPPNGELFF
DNA: TGTGCCAGCACCCCGCCTAACGGGGAGCTGTTTTTT
V: TRBV6-5
D: .
J: TRBJ2-2
size: .

CDR3: CASSQDPTGRVNEQFF
DNA: TGTGCCAGCAGCCAAGATCCGACGGGGAGGGTCAATGAGCAGTTCTTC
V: TRBV3-1/TRBV3-2
D: TRBD2
J: TRBJ2-1
size: .

CDR3: CASSRRAEGATEAFF
DNA: TGTGCCAGCAGCCGCAGGGCCGAGGGGGCTACTGAAGCTTTCTTT
V: TRBV6-2/TRBV6-3
D: TRBD1
J: TRBJ1-1
size: .

CDR3: CASSLGQGSQPQHF
DNA: TGTGCCAGCAGCCTAGGACAGGGGAGTCAGCCCCAGCATTTT
V: TRBV7-9
D: TRBD1
J: TRBJ1-5
size: .

CDR3: CASSLRGSGANVLTF
DNA: TGTGCCAGCAGCTTGAGGGGGAGCGGGGCCAACGTCCTGACTTTC
V: TRBV11-2
D: .
J: TRBJ2-6
size: .

CDR3: CASSSWTSVTGELFF
DNA: TGTGCCAGCAGTTCATGGACTAGCGTCACCGGGGAGCTGTTTTTT
V: TRBV6-2/TRBV6-3
D: TRBD2
J: TRBJ2-2
size: .

CDR3: CASSLGDWEGLNSPLHF
DNA: TGTGCCAGCAGCTTAGGGGACTGGGAGGGACTTAATTCACCCCTCCACTTT
V: TRBV7-2
D: .
J: TRBJ1-6
size: many

CDR3: CSVGGDSGNTIYF
DNA: TGCAGCGTTGGGGGCGACTCTGGAAACACCATATATTTT
V: TRBV29-1
D: .
J: TRBJ1-3
size: .

CDR3: CASSFLGQGINEQYF
DNA: TGTGCCAGCAGTTTTTTGGGACAGGGGATCAACGAGCAGTACTTC
V: TRBV27
D: TRBD1
J: TRBJ2-7
size: .

CDR3: CASSQDFSRSRTDTQYF
DNA: TGTGCCAGCAGCCAAGATTTCTCGCGGTCTAGGACAGATACGCAGTATTTT
V: TRBV14
D: .
J: TRBJ2-3
size: .

CDR3: CAGKGQTLYNEQFF
DNA: TGTGCCGGCAAAGGACAGACCCTCTACAATGAGCAGTTCTTC
V: TRBV18
D: .
J: TRBJ2-1
size: .

CDR3: CASSITGEQYF
DNA: TGTGCCAGCAGCATAACAGGCGAGCAGTACTTC
V: TRBV5-4
D: .
J: TRBJ2-7
size: once

CDR3: CASDRGTSGNEQYF
DNA: TGTGCCTCCGATCGGGGGACTAGCGGTAACGAGCAGTACTTC
V: TRBV30
D: TRBD2
J: TRBJ2-7
size: .

CDR3: CASRSSGQGYEQYF
DNA: TGTGCCAGCAGGTCATCGGGACAGGGTTACGAGCAGTACTTC
V: TRBV27
D: TRBD1
J: TRBJ2-7
size: .

CDR3: CASSLRGINIQYF
DNA: TGTGCCAGCAGCTTAAGAGGCATAAACATTCAGTACTTC
V: TRBV12-3/TRBV12-4
D: .
J: TRBJ2-4
size: .

CDR3: CASTRQINYGYTF
DNA: TGTGCCAGCACTAGGCAAATCAACTATGGCTACACCTTC
V: TRBV28
D: .
J: TRBJ1-2
size: .

CDR3: CASSYKDKQAKNIQYF
DNA: TGTGCCAGCAGTTACAAGGACAAACAAGCCAAAAACATTCAGTACTTC
V: TRBV6-2/TRBV6-3
D: .
J: TRBJ2-4
size: .

CDR3: CASSLGDNPEAFF
DNA: TGCGCCAGCAGCTTGGGGGACAACCCTGAAGCTTTCTTT
V: TRBV5-1
D: .
J: TRBJ1-1
size: .

CDR3: CASSWGTGGDEKLFF
DNA: TGCGCCAGCAGCTGGGGGACAGGGGGCGATGAAAAACTGTTTTTT
V: TRBV5-1
D: TRBD1
J: TRBJ1-4
size: .

CDR3: CAWSMYGTGLAGHYGYTF
DNA: TGTGCCTGGAGTATGTATGGGACAGGGTTGGCGGGACACTATGGCTACACCTTC
V: TRBV30
D: TRBD1
J: TRBJ1-2
size: .

CDR3: CAWKLTFTGTDTQYF
DNA: TGTGCCTGGAAGCTGACTTTTACTGGCACAGATACGCAGTATTTT
V: TRBV30
D: .
J: TRBJ2-3
size: .

CDR3: CASSQGREQYF
DNA: TGTGCCAGCAGCCAAGGGCGAGAGCAGTACTTC
V: TRBV16
D: .
J: TRBJ2-7
size: .

CDR3: CSATAAVEYWNTEAFF
DNA: TGCAGCGCCACAGCCGCTGTCGAGTATTGGAACACTGAAGCTTTCTTT
V: TRBV29-1
D: .
J: TRBJ1-1
size: .

CDR3: CASSPGRRQGGTEAFF
DNA: TGTGCCAGCAGCCCAGGTCGAAGACAGGGGGGCACTGAAGCTTTCTTT
V: TRBV21-1
D: .
J: TRBJ1-1
size: .

CDR3: CASSLQGPTEAFF
DNA: TGTGCCAGCAGCTTACAGGGTCCCACTGAAGCTTTCTTT
V: TRBV11-2
D: .
J: TRBJ1-1
size: .

CDR3: CASSLGGPGEPQHF
DNA: TGTGCCAGCTCACTTGGGGGCCCCGGCGAGCCCCAGCATTTT
V: TRBV18
D: .
J: TRBJ1-5
size: .

CDR3: CASGQGGDGYTF
DNA: TGTGCCAGCGGGCAGGGAGGGGATGGCTACACCTTC
V: TRBV6-5
D: .
J: TRBJ1-2
size: .

CDR3: CASSFWDRGRETQYF
DNA: TGTGCCAGCAGCTTCTGGGACAGAGGCCGGGAGACCCAGTACTTC
V: TRBV7-9
D: TRBD1
J: TRBJ2-5
size: .

CDR3: CASSQVGSPNSPLHF
DNA: TGCGCCAGCAGCCAAGTTGGCTCTCCAAATTCACCCCTCCACTTT
V: TRBV4-3
D: .
J: TRBJ1-6
size: few

CDR3: CATSRGGRARASNTEAFF
DNA: TGTGCCACCAGCAGAGGTGGCAGGGCCCGAGCCTCGAACACTGAAGCTTTCTTT
V: TRBV15
D: .
J: TRBJ1-1
size: .

CDR3: CASSPEGLANNEQFF
DNA: TGCGCCAGCAGCCCGGAGGGACTAGCGAACAATGAGCAGTTCTTC
V: TRBV5-1
D: TRBD2
J: TRBJ2-1
size: .

CDR3: CASSRGQGTEAFF
DNA: TGTGCCAGCAGCCGTGGACAGGGCACTGAAGCTTTCTTT
V: TRBV7-2
D: TRBD1
J: TRBJ1-1
size: few

CDR3: CASTLIRAGTGGTVDEAFF
DNA: TGTGCCAGCACCCTGATAAGAGCCGGGACAGGGGGTACCGTCGATGAAGCTTTCTTT
V: TRBV7-9
D: TRBD1
J: TRBJ1-1
size: .

CDR3: CASSLRTAYEQYF
DNA: TGTGCCAGCAGCTTACGGACAGCCTACGAGCAGTACTTC
V: TRBV5-6
D: .
J: TRBJ2-7
size: once

CDR3: CASSLVISGREVLYF
DNA: TGTGCCAGCAGCTTAGTAATTAGCGGGAGAGAAGTTCTGTACTTC
V: TRBV7-2
D: TRBD2
J: TRBJ2-4
size: once

CDR3: CARSLPGGNTEAFF
DNA: TGTGCCAGAAGTTTGCCGGGAGGGAACACTGAAGCTTTCTTT
V: TRBV5-3
D: .
J: TRBJ1-1
size: .

CDR3: CASSPAGMSTYEQYF
DNA: TGTGCCAGCTCACCGGCGGGGATGAGCACCTACGAGCAGTACTTC
V: TRBV18
D: .
J: TRBJ2-7
size: .